What follows are 2 T cell receptor beta chains derived from one specimen sequenced in a study of regulatory T cells in long-lasting Graves disease. Arm-PCR of CDR3 regions with iRepertoire HTBI primers generated TCR beta libraries. TCRdb fed the multiplex PCR reads into MiXCR, producing one record per CDR3 protein. Of approximately 470,000 distinct CDR3 sequences listed, roughly 15% are singletons. Time point of the sample: newly diagnosed GD, antithyroid drugs for less than 3 months. From PBMCs, RNA was extracted and then used to make the TCR library. These data also formed part of another study, on T cells in Graves' hyperthyroidism and ophthalmopathy.

The specimen was peripheral blood mononuclear cells (PBMCs), collected at new diagnosis, from a patient treated with antithyroid drugs. Receptors were obtained from a middle-aged man with Graves disease.

This clonotype was counted a few times. This chain joins TRBV30 and TRBJ2-2; D not certain. The CDR3 is made up of 14 amino acids. Trimming cost V 3 bases and J 8 bases, with 16 bases left between them. Per the germline V gene, CDR1 is GTSNPN and CDR2 is SVGIG (reference sequence). The CDR3 DNA is TGTGCCTGGAGCCCTACTGGCCCCTATGGGGAGCTGTTTTTT. It translates to CAWSPTGPYGELFF.

Ten or more counts support this clonotype. The rearrangement joins TRBV7-9 to TRBJ2-1; TRBD2 matches 13 bases. Germline V gene data show CDR1 as SEHNR and CDR2 as FQNEAQ (reference sequence). This CDR3 contains 15 residues. Unmatched junction bases numbered 5, after V lost 8 bases and J lost 4 bases. Here the CDR3 DNA reads TGTGCCAGCGGAAAGGGACTAGCGGGGTACAATGAGCAGTTCTTC. Protein: CASGKGLAGYNEQFF.